A selection of T cell receptor beta chains follows, all from one sample in a study of blood T cell repertoires in COVID-19. Using immunoSEQ multiplex PCR, the repertoire was profiled, and TCRdb retains in-frame clones only, with some absent. Of approximately 260,000 clones detected, approximately 90% appear once; the ten largest clones hold more than 5%. The source material was PBMCs or T cells enriched from blood (not recorded which). Source of these receptors: a woman in her 30s with acute COVID-19. The CDR3 runs from the conserved cysteine through the conserved F or W.

>TRBV28
CASSLSVVLTPGGNEQFF
>TRBV11-2
CASSLGGLSYGYTF
>TRBV3-1/TRBV3-2
CASSQARGLGIEQYF
>TRBV4-1
CASSQDRGTGATNQPQHF
>TRBV5-4
CASSAALGQGDHEQYF
>TRBV28
CASREAGTREGLEQFF
>TRBV28
CASINRAVLYEQYF
>TRBV6-6
CASSYSGRGGLTQYF
>TRBV28
CASSPGGRAGSYNSPLHF
>TRBV10-3
CAISEGSDRLLYGYTF
>TRBV6-1
CASSENRYNYGYTF
>TRBV24-1
CATSDPRQGGETQYF
>TRBV19
CASSPTGDSNQPQHF
>TRBV3-1/TRBV3-2
CASSLGTSGRLYNEQFF
>TRBV6-5
CASSRDSTTGELFF
>TRBV28
CASRSGGIPEAFF
>TRBV7-9
CASSLGLGNQPQHF
>TRBV5-1
CATHLTGTSFDEQFF
>TRBV5-6
CASSLRREGWNEQFF
>TRBV6-2/TRBV6-3
CASSRDSSLSGNQPQHF
>TRBV2
CASQSGRKETQYF
>TRBV2
CASSEALRAGSSYNSPLHF
>TRBV7-8
CASIPPGRGVNTEAFF
>TRBV11-3
CASSLGHSETQYF
>TRBV23-1
CASSQKQGEAETQYF